The 11 T cell receptor beta chains reported below all come from one sample, sequenced in a study of T cell clonotyping in hematopoietic cell transplantation. Measured with immunoSEQ multiplex PCR; TCRdb has only the in-frame clones, and not every one. Of thousands of clones detected, more than 80% appear once; the ten largest clones hold 4.4%. This material consisted of PBMCs, taken 180 days after allogeneic stem cell transplant. These receptors all stem from a female patient in her fifties who had an allogeneic stem cell transplant from an unrelated donor, so the T cells may come from the graft donor. Some clones in this sample may be carry-over from other donors' samples.

The chain is built from TRBV2 and TRBJ2-2, with 9 positions matching TRBD1. The V gene's germline CDR1 is SNHLY and CDR2 FYNNEI. This CDR3 is built from 14 residues. V lost 6 bases and J lost 2; bases outside the gene matches: 1. CDR3 sequence (DNA): TGTGCCAGCAGGGGACAGGGAAACACCGGGGAGCTGTTTTTT. Translation gives CASRGQGNTGELFF.

This chain links TRBV11-2 with TRBJ2-7; D remains unclear. The CDR3 covers 15 residues. Germline CDR1 reads SGHAT; CDR2 reads FQNNGV. Trimming cost V 2 bases and J 0 bases, with 11 bases left between them. The DNA for the CDR3 is TGTGCCAGCAGCTTAAAAGCAACGCCCTCCTACGAGCAGTACTTC. Residues: CASSLKATPSYEQYF.

The chain combines TRBV19 with TRBJ2-2; 12 nucleotides agree with TRBD2. The CDR3 contains 17 residues. V was pared by 0 bases and J by 6 bases, with 5 bases of the junction left unmatched. CDR1 is LNHDA, CDR2 SQIVND, per germline (reference sequence). The CDR3 is CASSIDLAGGLSGELFF. The CDR3 DNA reads as TGTGCCAGTAGTATAGACCTAGCGGGGGGGCTTTCCGGGGAGCTGTTTTTT.

The V call is TRBV6-4, the J call TRBJ2-3; TRBD2 aligns across 10 bases. CDR1 and CDR2 (germline): MRHNA, SNTAGT. The junction had 4 bases not matched to a gene; V was cut back by 4 bases and J by 3 bases. CDR3 length: 15 amino acids. The CDR3 DNA is TGTGCCAGCAGTGGCGCTAGCGGGGGAACAGATACGCAGTATTTT. It encodes CASSGASGGTDTQYF.

The V call is TRBV14, the J call TRBJ2-5; possibly TRBD1 for D (5 bases). The CDR3 runs to 18 residues. Germline loops: CDR1 SGHDN, CDR2 FVKESK. V was cut by 4 bases and J by 6 bases, with 27 bases left in between. Written as DNA, the CDR3 is TGTGCCAGCAGCCCCGAAGAACTTGGGGCCACGTTTTTGAAGACCCAGTACTTC. It specifies CASSPEELGATFLKTQYF.

The chain combines TRBV2 with TRBJ1-1; D is perhaps TRBD1 (5 bases). The CDR3 contains 15 residues. Deletions cut 5 bases from V and 5 bases from J, with 18 bases between. The germline CDR1 and CDR2 sequences are SNHLY and FYNNEI. The CDR3 DNA reads TGTGCCAGCAGTCCGCAGGGATTACAAGGGACTGAAGCTTTCTTT. Translated: CASSPQGLQGTEAFF.

This clone has just a few counts. This chain links TRBV19 with TRBJ2-2; D is possibly TRBD2 (6 bases). V lost 7 bases, J lost 2 bases, and 11 bases lay in between. Germline V gene lookup returns CDR1 LNHDA and CDR2 SQIVND (reference sequence). CDR3 size: 14 residues. CDR3 DNA sequence: TGTGCCAGTACCATTAGCGGAAACACCGGGGAGCTGTTTTTT. Encoded protein: CASTISGNTGELFF.

J is TRBJ2-7 and V is TRBV7-6; D is possibly TRBD2 (5 bases). Trimming shortened V by 3 bases and J by 6 bases, and 12 bases separated the two germline ends. CDR1 and CDR2 from the germline V gene are SGHVS and FNYEAQ. The CDR3 length is 13 residues. As DNA, the CDR3 is TGTGCCAGCAGCTTCGGCGGAGCGGCCGAGCAGTACTTC. Its protein product is CASSFGGAAEQYF.

In this sample, this clone turned up a few times. This chain connects TRBV7-9 to TRBJ1-2; the D is unclear. V was cut by 0 bases and J by 1 base, with 12 bases left in between. CDR3 length: 16 amino acids. Germline CDR1 and CDR2: SEHNR and FQNEAQ (reference sequence). This CDR3 reads CASSLAPEDLNYGYTF. DNA for the CDR3: TGTGCCAGCAGCTTAGCGCCAGAGGATCTTAACTATGGCTACACCTTC.

The rearrangement links TRBV5-4 to TRBJ2-3; no firm D call. The CDR3 extends over 11 amino acids. Germline V gives CDR1 SGHNT, CDR2 YYREEE (reference sequence). V was cut by 1 base and J by 6 bases, with 3 bases left in between. Here the CDR3 reads CASSLLDTQYF. The CDR3 region has the DNA TGTGCCAGCAGCTTGCTGGATACGCAGTATTTT.

The chain carries TRBV11-2 and TRBJ2-7, with TRBD1 identical over 10 bases. The CDR3 is 13 residues long. The germline CDR1 and CDR2 sequences are SGHAT and FQNNGV. V shed 6 bases, J shed 4 bases, and the junction held 3 bases outside the gene matches. Here the CDR3 reads CASSPDRGYEQYF. CDR3 DNA: TGTGCCAGCAGTCCGGACAGGGGGTACGAGCAGTACTTC.